This T cell receptor (beta chain) was sequenced in a study of regulatory dendritic cells for organ transplantation. Study-wide results and caveats: Naive CD4+ and CD8+ repertoires were highly diverse; memory CD8+ was most oligoclonal.

A note on this clone: Its antigen is undetermined.

CFSE-labeled sorted T cells met regulatory or mature dendritic cells for less than 6 days. The CDR3 runs 15 residues. With 8 bases clipped from V and 3 bases from J, the junction kept 8 bases outside the gene matches. CDR1 WSHSY and CDR2 SAAADI come from the germline V gene. Here immunoSEQ multiplex PCR was the method, and the copy in TCRdb shows in-frame clones only, minus some. The sample consists of about 18,000 clones, less than 80% of them appearing once. Material: memory CD4+ T cells from blood cultured with regulatory dendritic cells. Subset meaning: CD45RO+ memory T cells. The receptor's source is a human donor in good health. The rearrangement links TRBV10-2 to TRBJ2-3; 10 bases line up with TRBD2. The CDR3 DNA reads as TGCGCCAGCCTTCAAGCGGGAGGGCGGACAGATACGCAGTATTTT. It specifies CASLQAGGRTDTQYF.